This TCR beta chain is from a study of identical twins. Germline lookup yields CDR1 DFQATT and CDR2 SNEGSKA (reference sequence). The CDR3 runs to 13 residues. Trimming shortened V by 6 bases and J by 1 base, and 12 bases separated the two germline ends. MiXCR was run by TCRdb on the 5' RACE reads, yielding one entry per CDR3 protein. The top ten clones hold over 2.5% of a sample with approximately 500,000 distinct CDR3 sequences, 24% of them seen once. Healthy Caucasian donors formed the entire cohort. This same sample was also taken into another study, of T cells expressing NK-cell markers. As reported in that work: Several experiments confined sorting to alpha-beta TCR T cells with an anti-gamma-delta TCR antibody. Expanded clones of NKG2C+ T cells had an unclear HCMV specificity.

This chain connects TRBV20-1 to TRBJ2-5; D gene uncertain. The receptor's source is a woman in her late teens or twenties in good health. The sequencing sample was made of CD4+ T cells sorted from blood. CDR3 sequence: CSADRIVQETQYF. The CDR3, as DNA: TGCAGTGCGGATCGAATCGTCCAAGAGACCCAGTACTTC.